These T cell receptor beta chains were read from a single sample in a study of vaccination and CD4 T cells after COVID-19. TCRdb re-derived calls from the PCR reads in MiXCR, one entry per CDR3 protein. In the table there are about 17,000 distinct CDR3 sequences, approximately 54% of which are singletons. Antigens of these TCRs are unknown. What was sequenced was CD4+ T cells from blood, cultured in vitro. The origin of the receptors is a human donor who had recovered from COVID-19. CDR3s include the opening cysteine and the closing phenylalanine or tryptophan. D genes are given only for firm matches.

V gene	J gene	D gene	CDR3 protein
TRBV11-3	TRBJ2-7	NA	CASSLDMGGDYEQYF
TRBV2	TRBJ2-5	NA	CASSATVHGETQYF
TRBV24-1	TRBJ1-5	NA	CATSREVFCQPQHF
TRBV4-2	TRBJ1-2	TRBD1	CASRGDRSSYTF
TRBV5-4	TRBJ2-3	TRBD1	CASSYLRGQGYTDTQYF
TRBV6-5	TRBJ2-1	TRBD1	CASSYSGQGIDEQFF
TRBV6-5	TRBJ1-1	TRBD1	CASSYQGQDQAFF
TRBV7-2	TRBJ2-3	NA	CASRRQVGADTQYF
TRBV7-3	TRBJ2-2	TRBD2	CASSNRLAGSSGELFF
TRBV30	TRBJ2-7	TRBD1	CAWSEQGSHEQYF
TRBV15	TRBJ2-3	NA	CATSRVPRLGAQYF
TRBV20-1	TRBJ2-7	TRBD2	CSARGPPGGGAAITYEQYF
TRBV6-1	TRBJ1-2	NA	CATKTQGSNYGYTF
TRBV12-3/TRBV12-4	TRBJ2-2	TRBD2	CASSSQKGLAGGELFF
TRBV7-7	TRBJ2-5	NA	CASSLFRAEVWDTQETQYF
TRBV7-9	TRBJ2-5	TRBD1	CASSRDRGAILEETQYF
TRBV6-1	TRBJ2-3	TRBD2	CASSEAPTSGGADTQYF
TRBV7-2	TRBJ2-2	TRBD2	CASSLRTSPGELFF
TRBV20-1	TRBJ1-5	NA	CSANTGPGNQPQHF
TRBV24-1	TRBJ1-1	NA	CATSDVGAEAFF